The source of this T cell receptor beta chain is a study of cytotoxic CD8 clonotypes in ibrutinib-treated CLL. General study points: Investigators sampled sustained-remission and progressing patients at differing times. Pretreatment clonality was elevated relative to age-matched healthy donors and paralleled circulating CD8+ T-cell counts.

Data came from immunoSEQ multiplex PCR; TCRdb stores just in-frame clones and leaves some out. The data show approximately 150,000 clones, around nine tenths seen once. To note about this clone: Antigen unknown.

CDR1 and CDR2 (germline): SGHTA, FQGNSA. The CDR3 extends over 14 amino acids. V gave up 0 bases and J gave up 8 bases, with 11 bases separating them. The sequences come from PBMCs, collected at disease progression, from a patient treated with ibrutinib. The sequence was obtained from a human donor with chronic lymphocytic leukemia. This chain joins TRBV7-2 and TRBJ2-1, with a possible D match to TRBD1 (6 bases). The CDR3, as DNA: TGTGCCAGCAGCTTAGCCGGACAGATAGATGAGCAGTTCTTC. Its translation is CASSLAGQIDEQFF.